This is a list of T cell receptor beta chains from one sample in a study of T cell repertoires in cytomegalovirus infection. MiXCR, run by TCRdb on the reads, gives a single entry per CDR3 protein. The sample shows about 320,000 distinct CDR3 sequences, approximately 9.5% of them seen only once. The sample comprised PBMCs. The receptors were sampled from a human donor in good health (CMV status not recorded). Some clones in this sample may be carry-over from other donors' samples. Both conserved end residues are part of each CDR3. A D gene is named only where the DNA matches it firmly. Some rows have no size entry. The others give once, few or many, or a class for an expanded clone.

.	TRBJ2-1	.	TRBV20-1	CSASLIVLSLANEQFF	TGCAGTGCTAGCTTGATCGTTCTAAGTTTAGCCAATGAGCAGTTCTTC
few	TRBJ2-3	.	TRBV10-3	CAISESSDTQYF	TGTGCCATCAGTGAGTCCTCAGATACGCAGTATTTT
many	TRBJ1-3	.	TRBV7-2	CASSPQMATGNTIYF	TGTGCCAGCAGCCCCCAAATGGCCACCGGAAACACCATATATTTT
many	TRBJ2-3	.	TRBV11-2	CASSSVMEAPYVTQYF	TGTGCCAGCAGCTCAGTGATGGAGGCCCCCTACGTTACGCAGTATTTT
.	TRBJ1-5	TRBD1	TRBV2	CASSEPRSQGARRNQPQHF	TGTGCCAGCAGTGAACCCCGCTCACAGGGGGCTCGGCGCAATCAGCCCCAGCATTTT
few	TRBJ2-6	.	TRBV4-3	CASSHRFFRDGDVSGANVLTF	TGCGCCAGCAGCCATAGATTTTTCCGGGACGGAGACGTCTCTGGGGCCAACGTCCTGACTTTC
few	TRBJ2-4	TRBD2	TRBV6-2/TRBV6-3	CASSLRGLAGLNIQYF	TGTGCCAGCAGTTTACGGGGACTAGCGGGATTAAACATTCAGTACTTC
few	TRBJ1-2	TRBD1	TRBV20-1	CSAGQGALGYTF	TGCAGTGCTGGACAGGGGGCGCTTGGCTACACCTTC
many	TRBJ2-7	.	TRBV7-2	CASSHGPSNSYEQYF	TGTGCCAGCAGCCATGGCCCCTCTAACTCCTACGAGCAGTACTTC
.	TRBJ2-7	TRBD2	TRBV20-1	CSAEALADSSYEQYF	TGCAGTGCCGAAGCCCTAGCGGATAGCTCCTACGAGCAGTACTTC
few	TRBJ2-7	.	TRBV7-9	CASSRGPGTKQYF	TGTGCCAGCAGCCGAGGGCCAGGAACAAAGCAGTACTTC
many	TRBJ2-6	.	TRBV7-2	CASSFFGANVLTF	TGTGCCAGCAGTTTTTTTGGGGCCAACGTCCTGACTTTC
.	TRBJ1-1	.	TRBV12-3/TRBV12-4	CASRDFQGRSEAFF	TGTGCCAGCAGGGATTTTCAGGGGAGGTCTGAAGCTTTCTTT
.	TRBJ1-2	.	TRBV27	CASRPGTSNYGYTF	TGTGCCAGTAGGCCCGGGACCTCTAACTATGGCTACACCTTC
few	TRBJ2-3	.	TRBV7-2	CASSPGITDTQYF	TGTGCCAGCAGCCCCGGGATCACAGATACGCAGTATTTT
.	TRBJ1-5	.	TRBV28	CASSLSRLSLGGQPQHF	TGTGCCAGCAGTTTATCCCGATTATCTCTCGGCGGTCAGCCCCAGCATTTT
few	TRBJ2-2	.	TRBV27	CASSLRSQPNTGELFF	TGTGCCAGCAGTTTAAGGTCTCAGCCGAACACCGGGGAGCTGTTTTTT
.	TRBJ2-5	.	TRBV2	CASSEDRGGAYQETQYF	TGTGCCAGCAGTGAAGATAGGGGGGGGGCTTACCAAGAGACCCAGTACTTC
many	TRBJ2-1	TRBD1	TRBV28	CASSDRTGQYNEQFF	TGTGCCAGCAGTGATAGGACAGGGCAATACAATGAGCAGTTCTTC
many	TRBJ1-1	.	TRBV7-2	CASSLQGEMNTEAFF	TGTGCCAGCAGCTTACAGGGAGAGATGAACACTGAAGCTTTCTTT
many	TRBJ1-2	TRBD1	TRBV7-2	CASSLGGTALLGYTF	TGTGCCAGCAGCTTAGGTGGGACAGCCCTTTTAGGCTACACCTTC
many	TRBJ1-6	.	TRBV7-2	CASSLRMSSYNSPLHF	TGTGCCAGCAGCTTAAGAATGAGCTCCTATAATTCACCCCTCCACTTT
many	TRBJ2-1	TRBD2	TRBV6-2/TRBV6-3	CASSQRLAGDSYNEQFF	TGTGCCAGCAGCCAACGACTAGCGGGGGACTCCTACAATGAGCAGTTCTTC
few	TRBJ2-1	.	TRBV5-4	CASSPRPWGLGEQFF	TGTGCCAGCAGCCCCAGGCCTTGGGGACTGGGTGAGCAGTTCTTC
few	TRBJ2-3	.	TRBV12-5	CASGLGYTDTQYF	TGTGCTAGTGGTTTGGGATACACAGATACGCAGTATTTT
few	TRBJ2-4	TRBD1	TRBV6-6	CASRPTGGDIQYF	TGTGCCAGCAGACCGACAGGGGGGGACATTCAGTACTTC
.	TRBJ2-3	.	TRBV9	CASSVGGYRDTQYF	TGTGCCAGCAGCGTAGGGGGGTACCGGGATACGCAGTATTTT
.	TRBJ2-3	.	TRBV7-9	CASTEGASLTDTQYF	TGTGCCAGCACCGAAGGGGCTAGCCTCACAGATACGCAGTATTTT
many	TRBJ1-3	.	TRBV7-6	CASSLYPDRDSGNTIYF	TGTGCCAGCAGCTTGTATCCGGACAGAGACTCTGGAAACACCATATATTTT
.	TRBJ2-4	.	TRBV28	CASSSRGLGLAKNIQYF	TGTGCCAGCAGTTCCCGAGGCCTGGGACTAGCCAAAAACATTCAGTACTTC
.	TRBJ2-5	.	TRBV6-2/TRBV6-3	CASRKSGSQGTQYF	TGTGCCAGCAGGAAATCAGGGTCCCAAGGGACCCAGTACTTC
.	TRBJ2-7	.	TRBV5-6	CASNHPGGGSYEQYF	TGTGCCAGCAACCACCCGGGTGGAGGATCCTACGAGCAGTACTTC
few	TRBJ2-1	.	TRBV12-3/TRBV12-4	CASRLPAGTGYNEQFF	TGTGCCAGCAGACTCCCGGCCGGGACTGGGTACAATGAGCAGTTCTTC
.	TRBJ2-5	TRBD2	TRBV6-2/TRBV6-3	CASSPAGTRETQYF	TGTGCCAGCAGTCCGGCCGGGACTAGAGAGACCCAGTACTTC
many	TRBJ2-1	.	TRBV7-2	CASSFWGNEQFF	TGTGCCAGCAGCTTTTGGGGCAATGAGCAGTTCTTC
.	TRBJ2-5	.	TRBV7-6	CASSLETGAETQYF	TGTGCCAGCAGCTTAGAGACGGGCGCGGAGACCCAGTACTTC
few	TRBJ2-7	TRBD1	TRBV29-1	CSVEAKDRKKQYF	TGCAGCGTTGAAGCCAAGGACAGGAAGAAGCAGTACTTC
many	TRBJ2-7	.	TRBV7-9	CASSSGGQGRNEQYF	TGTGCCAGCAGCTCGGGAGGACAGGGTCGGAACGAGCAGTACTTC
.	TRBJ2-1	TRBD2	TRBV11-2	CASSFGLAGGGDEQFF	TGTGCCAGCAGCTTCGGACTAGCGGGAGGAGGCGATGAGCAGTTCTTC
few	TRBJ2-4	.	TRBV7-2	CASSPQGFGKNIQYF	TGTGCCAGCAGCCCTCAGGGGTTTGGCAAAAACATTCAGTACTTC
few	TRBJ2-7	.	TRBV4-3	CASSHWASSTAYEQYF	TGCGCCAGCAGCCATTGGGCTTCTTCGACCGCCTACGAGCAGTACTTC
many	TRBJ2-7	.	TRBV19	CASSIPGNPSYEQYF	TGTGCCAGTAGTATTCCCGGAAACCCCTCCTACGAGCAGTACTTC
few	TRBJ1-5	.	TRBV6-1	CASSELRGQPQHF	TGTGCCAGCAGTGAACTGCGTGGGCAGCCCCAGCATTTT
.	TRBJ2-2	TRBD2	TRBV27	CASSSLAGGGNTGELFF	TGTGCCAGCAGTTCCCTAGCGGGAGGGGGAAACACCGGGGAGCTGTTTTTT
many	TRBJ2-7	TRBD1	TRBV7-2	CASTRLGQGAEEQYF	TGTGCCAGCACTAGGCTAGGACAGGGGGCAGAGGAGCAGTACTTC
few	TRBJ1-5	.	TRBV24-1	CATSDSDPGYQPQHF	TGTGCCACCAGTGATTCGGACCCGGGGTATCAGCCCCAGCATTTT
few	TRBJ1-5	.	TRBV30	CAWSVPNNQPQHF	TGTGCCTGGAGTGTACCGAACAATCAGCCCCAGCATTTT
many	TRBJ2-7	.	TRBV7-2	CASSLQGYEQYF	TGTGCCAGCAGCCTACAGGGATACGAGCAGTACTTC
few	TRBJ2-5	.	TRBV4-2	CASSQEWGAWETQYF	TGTGCCAGCAGCCAAGAATGGGGGGCCTGGGAGACCCAGTACTTC
few	TRBJ1-3	.	TRBV6-6	CASSYSAGGGNTIYF	TGTGCCAGCAGTTACTCGGCAGGAGGAGGAAACACCATATATTTT
many	TRBJ2-1	TRBD2	TRBV6-2/TRBV6-3	CASSRPPGLTSYNEQFF	TGTGCCAGCAGTCGGCCCCCGGGACTAACTTCCTACAATGAGCAGTTCTTC
many	TRBJ1-6	.	TRBV2	CASSESQTFSPLHF	TGTGCCAGCAGTGAGAGTCAGACTTTTTCACCCCTCCACTTT
.	TRBJ2-1	.	TRBV6-1	CASSAASRLVINEQFF	TGTGCCAGCAGTGCAGCTTCGAGGCTAGTGATCAATGAGCAGTTCTTC
.	TRBJ2-2	.	TRBV7-2	CASSSNRVGGELFF	TGTGCCAGCAGCTCAAACAGGGTCGGCGGGGAGCTGTTTTTT
few	TRBJ2-3	.	TRBV11-2	CASSFTGGRDTQYF	TGTGCCAGCAGCTTTACGGGGGGCCGGGATACGCAGTATTTT
few	TRBJ1-4	TRBD1	TRBV6-1	CASSRGTGDEKLFF	TGTGCCAGCAGTCGAGGGACAGGGGATGAAAAACTGTTTTTT
many	TRBJ2-7	TRBD2	TRBV7-2	CASSLVQLGSLSGISYEQYF	TGTGCCAGCAGCTTAGTTCAATTGGGGTCCCTTAGCGGGATATCTTACGAGCAGTACTTC
few	TRBJ1-3	.	TRBV2	CASSEEWVSGNTIYF	TGTGCCAGCAGTGAGGAATGGGTCTCTGGAAACACCATATATTTT
.	TRBJ2-7	TRBD1	TRBV6-6	CASSYGRGRDEQYF	TGTGCCAGCAGTTACGGCAGGGGGCGGGACGAGCAGTACTTC